This TCR beta chain derives from a study of cytomegalovirus exposure and HLA in healthy donors. Germline V gives CDR1 SGHVS, CDR2 FQNEAQ. The CDR3 consists of 14 residues. V lost 1 base to trimming and J lost 13 bases, with 14 bases between them. Study observations and caveats: Association of 16,951 TCR beta sequences with HLA alleles was found at 0.05 false discovery rate in a later analysis.

Primers for the PCR totalled 60 Vbeta and 13 Jbeta. Produced via immunoSEQ multiplex PCR; TCRdb's table is partial and in-frame only. The sample lists 150,000 to 200,000 clones, roughly three quarters occurring once. Concerning this clone: Its target is not known.

Sequenced material: PBMCs. This clonotype was obtained from a woman between 50 and 59 years old in good health and CMV-seronegative. The chain employs TRBV7-8 and TRBJ1-6; a weak D match, TRBD1 (5 bases). Here the CDR3 reads CASSLEGIGSPLHF. CDR3 DNA: TGTGCCAGCAGCTTAGAGGGGATCGGTTCGCCCCTCCACTTT.